The source of this T cell receptor beta chain is a study of CD8+ T cells in alopecia areata. Sequencing templates came from extracted RNA that was reverse transcribed into cDNA. The assay was immunoSEQ multiplex PCR, and TCRdb's table has in-frame clones only and misses some. The sample includes about 110,000 clones, 45% to 60% of them seen just once. Germline V CDR1 and CDR2: KGHSH, LQKENI. The V and J ends lost 8 bases and 1 base respectively, with 24 bases between them. This CDR3 is 18 amino acids long. The specimen was NKG2D-low CD8+ T cells sorted from blood. The chain joins TRBV18 to TRBJ1-5, with D possibly TRBD1 on 6 matching bases. The source is a human donor with alopecia areata. Written as DNA, the CDR3 is TGTGCCAGCGCCACCCGGGATCCGGGGGCGCCGAGCAATCAGCCCCAGCATTTT. Its translation is CASATRDPGAPSNQPQHF.